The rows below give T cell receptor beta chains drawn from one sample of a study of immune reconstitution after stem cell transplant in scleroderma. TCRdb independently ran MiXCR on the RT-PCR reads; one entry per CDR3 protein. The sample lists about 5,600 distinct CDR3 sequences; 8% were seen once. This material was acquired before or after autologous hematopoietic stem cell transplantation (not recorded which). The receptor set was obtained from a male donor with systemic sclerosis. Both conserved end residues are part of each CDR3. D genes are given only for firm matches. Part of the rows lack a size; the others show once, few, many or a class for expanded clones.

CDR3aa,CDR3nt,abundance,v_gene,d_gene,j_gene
CASSLEGDTQYF,TGTGCCAGCAGCTTAGAAGGAGATACGCAGTATTTT,few,TRBV11-2,-,TRBJ2-3
CASSLERGTSHEQYF,TGTGCCAGCAGTTTAGAGAGAGGGACATCCCACGAGCAGTACTTC,-,TRBV12-3/TRBV12-4,-,TRBJ2-7
CSAMPEDYSNQPQHF,TGCAGTGCTATGCCGGAAGATTATAGCAATCAGCCCCAGCATTTT,medium-sized,TRBV20-1,-,TRBJ1-5
CASSPGYNSPLHF,TGTGCCAGCTCACCAGGGTATAATTCACCCCTCCACTTT,medium-sized,TRBV18,-,TRBJ1-6
CASSLATYNEQFF,TGTGCCAGCAGCTTAGCCACTTACAATGAGCAGTTCTTC,-,TRBV7-2,-,TRBJ2-1
CASSKTGPPQHF,TGTGCCAGCAGTAAAACAGGGCCGCCCCAGCATTTT,medium-sized,TRBV2,-,TRBJ1-5
CAISEGREGNNEQFF,TGTGCCATCAGTGAAGGGCGGGAGGGAAACAATGAGCAGTTCTTC,medium-sized,TRBV10-3,TRBD2,TRBJ2-1
CASSYMGSYEQYF,TGTGCCAGCAGTTACATGGGATCCTACGAGCAGTACTTC,-,TRBV6-2/TRBV6-3,-,TRBJ2-7
CASSIQGATEAFF,TGTGCCAGTAGTATACAGGGGGCAACTGAAGCTTTCTTT,medium-sized,TRBV19,TRBD1,TRBJ1-1
CASSPSPYEQYF,TGTGCCAGCAGCCCTAGCCCCTACGAGCAGTACTTC,few,TRBV7-9,-,TRBJ2-7
CSARDEPSVQETQYF,TGCAGTGCTAGAGATGAACCTAGCGTACAAGAGACCCAGTACTTC,few,TRBV20-1,-,TRBJ2-5
CASSPSGGLEQYF,TGTGCCAGCAGCCCTAGCGGGGGGCTCGAGCAGTACTTC,-,TRBV7-6,TRBD2,TRBJ2-7
CASSMTSGRRNGELFF,TGCGCCAGCAGCATGACTAGCGGGAGAAGAAACGGGGAGCTGTTTTTT,few,TRBV5-1,TRBD2,TRBJ2-2
CASGSGEVQPQHF,TGTGCCAGCGGATCAGGGGAGGTTCAGCCCCAGCATTTT,few,TRBV27,-,TRBJ1-5
CATNRGPGNTIYF,TGTGCCACCAACAGGGGTCCTGGAAACACCATATATTTT,-,TRBV6-6,TRBD1,TRBJ1-3
CSARGTGETYNEQFF,TGCAGTGCTAGGGGTACAGGGGAGACCTACAATGAGCAGTTCTTC,few,TRBV20-1,TRBD1,TRBJ2-1
CASSFLYYEQYF,TGTGCCAGCAGCTTCTTGTACTACGAGCAGTACTTC,few,TRBV7-9,-,TRBJ2-7
CSATEKRGLRAGVNTEAFF,TGCAGTGCTACCGAGAAGAGAGGACTACGGGCTGGGGTGAACACTGAAGCTTTCTTT,medium-sized,TRBV20-1,-,TRBJ1-1
CASSLGQGRRPEAFF,TGCGCCAGCAGCTTGGGCCAGGGGAGGAGGCCTGAAGCTTTCTTT,medium-sized,TRBV5-1,-,TRBJ1-1
CAHSPMASSGPDTQYF,TGTGCCCACTCACCGATGGCGAGTAGCGGGCCAGATACGCAGTATTTT,-,TRBV10-3,TRBD2,TRBJ2-3
CASSLRDQRTGELFF,TGTGCCAGCAGCTTGAGGGACCAGCGCACCGGGGAGCTGTTTTTT,-,TRBV5-5,-,TRBJ2-2